The T cell receptor (beta chain) described here comes from a study of beta chain features in type 1 diabetes. Expressed TCRB transcripts were sequenced after all isolated RNA was converted to cDNA. Assay: immunoSEQ multiplex PCR; the TCRdb copy retains only in-frame clones and omits some. The sample lists about 130,000 clones; around 8.7% were seen once. A few counts support this clone. This receptor was identified in a man between 18 and 35 years old in good health. Sequenced sample: central memory CD4+ T cells from blood.

Written as DNA, the CDR3 is TGTGCCAGCAGTTTGTTGCGGGGGGCCTACAATGAGCAGTTCTTC. Translated: CASSLLRGAYNEQFF. This chain uses TRBV27 with TRBJ2-1, with 8 nucleotides matching TRBD2. CDR1 and CDR2 (germline): MNHEY, SMNVEV (reference sequence). V lost 3 bases, J lost 2 bases, and 3 bases stayed unmatched. This CDR3 region has 15 residues.